This T cell receptor beta chain came from a study of technical replicates of blood from a few donors (dated by TCRdb to 2016 to 2017). Between the V and J ends, shortened by 5 bases and 0 bases respectively, the junction contains 7 bases. Including the terminal cysteine and phenylalanine, the CDR3 comprises 13 residues. Just the 39-base CDR3 DNA is kept, in frame starting at base 1. From a lookup of the germline V gene, CDR1 and CDR2 are MDHEN and SYDVKM. About this clone itself: Its antigen remains unidentified. Base quality data are lacking; no much larger clone is found one base away.

Libraries were built with the immunoSEQ multiplex PCR assay. TCRdb holds this immuneACCESS table with in-frame rearrangements only. Some clones are missing; in checked studies, unresolved V genes explain under half, and the rest has no known cause. This sample comprises 80,000 to 100,000 clones, roughly 96% of them detected only once. About 0.21% of the sample is in the top ten clones. This sequence was found in a human donor in good health. The sequenced sample consisted of T cells isolated from PBMCs. Here the chain combines TRBV28 and TRBJ2-5; perhaps TRBD2 is the D gene, with 5 bases matching. The CDR3: CASSLDYQETQYF. The nucleotide sequence is TGTGCCAGCAGTCTGGACTACCAAGAGACCCAGTACTTC.